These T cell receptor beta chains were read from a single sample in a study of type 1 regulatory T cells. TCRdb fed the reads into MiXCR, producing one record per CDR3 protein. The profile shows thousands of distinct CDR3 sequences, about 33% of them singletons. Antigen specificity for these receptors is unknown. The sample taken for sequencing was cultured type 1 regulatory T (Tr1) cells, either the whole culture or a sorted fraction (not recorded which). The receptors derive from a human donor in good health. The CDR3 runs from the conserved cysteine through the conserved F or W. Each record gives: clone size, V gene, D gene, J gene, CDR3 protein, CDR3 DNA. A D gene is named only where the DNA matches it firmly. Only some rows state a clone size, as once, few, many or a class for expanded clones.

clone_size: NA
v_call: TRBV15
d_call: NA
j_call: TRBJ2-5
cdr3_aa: CATSQPSMVGTQYF
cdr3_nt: TGTGCCACCAGCCAACCAAGCATGGTCGGGACCCAGTACTTC

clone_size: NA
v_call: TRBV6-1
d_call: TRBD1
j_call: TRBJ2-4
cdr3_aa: CASIPGQGGKDKNIQYF
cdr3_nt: TGTGCCAGCATCCCGGGACAGGGAGGAAAAGACAAAAACATTCAGTACTTC

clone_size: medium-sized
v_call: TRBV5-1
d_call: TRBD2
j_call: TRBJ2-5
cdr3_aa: CASSVGLAGGTQYF
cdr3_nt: TGCGCCAGCAGCGTGGGACTAGCGGGAGGGACCCAGTACTTC

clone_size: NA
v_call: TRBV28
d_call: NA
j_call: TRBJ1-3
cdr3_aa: CASSLVGLLSGNTIYF
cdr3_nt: TGTGCCAGCAGTTTAGTAGGTCTCCTCTCTGGAAACACCATATATTTT

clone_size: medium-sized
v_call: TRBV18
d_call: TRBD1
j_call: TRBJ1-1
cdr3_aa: CASSPQQTGGSNTEAFF
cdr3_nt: TGTGCCAGCTCACCCCAGCAGACAGGGGGCTCGAACACTGAAGCTTTCTTT

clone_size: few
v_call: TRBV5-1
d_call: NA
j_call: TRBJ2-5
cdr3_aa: CASSLFQETQYF
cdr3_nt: TGCGCCAGCAGCTTGTTCCAAGAGACCCAGTACTTC

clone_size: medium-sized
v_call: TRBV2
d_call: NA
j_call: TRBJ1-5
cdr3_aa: CASSESQGSNQPQHF
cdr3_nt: TGTGCCAGCAGTGAAAGCCAGGGTAGCAATCAGCCCCAGCATTTT

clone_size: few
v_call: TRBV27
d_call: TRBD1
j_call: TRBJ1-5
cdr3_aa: CASSYRGGNQPQHF
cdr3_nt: TGTGCCAGCAGTTACAGGGGGGGAAATCAGCCCCAGCATTTT

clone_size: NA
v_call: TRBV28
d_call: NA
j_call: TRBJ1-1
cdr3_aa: CATTGLPGTEAFF
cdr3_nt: TGTGCCACAACGGGACTCCCGGGGACTGAAGCTTTCTTT

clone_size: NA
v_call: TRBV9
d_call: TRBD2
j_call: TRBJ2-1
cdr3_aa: CASSVDPSGSLDNEQFF
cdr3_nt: TGTGCCAGCAGCGTAGACCCTAGCGGGAGTCTCGACAATGAGCAGTTCTTC

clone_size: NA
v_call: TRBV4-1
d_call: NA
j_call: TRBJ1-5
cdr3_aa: CASSQGEVGLNQPQHF
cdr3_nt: TGCGCCAGCAGCCAAGGCGAGGTGGGGCTCAATCAGCCCCAGCATTTT

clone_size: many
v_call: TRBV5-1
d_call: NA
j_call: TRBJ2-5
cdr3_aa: CASSLAGSSEETQYF
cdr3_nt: TGCGCCAGCAGCTTGGCCGGTTCTAGTGAAGAGACCCAGTACTTC

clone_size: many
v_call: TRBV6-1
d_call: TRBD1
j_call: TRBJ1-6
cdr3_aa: CASSELGQMVSPLHF
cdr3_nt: TGTGCCAGCAGTGAACTGGGACAGATGGTTTCACCCCTCCACTTT

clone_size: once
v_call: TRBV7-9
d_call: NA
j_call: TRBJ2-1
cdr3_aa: CASSLFLDLNEQFF
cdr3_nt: TGTGCCAGCAGCTTATTTTTAGACCTTAATGAGCAGTTCTTC

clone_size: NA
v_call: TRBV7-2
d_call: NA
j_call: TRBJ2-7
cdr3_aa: CASSLDVGEQYF
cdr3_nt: TGTGCCAGCAGCTTAGACGTTGGCGAGCAGTACTTC

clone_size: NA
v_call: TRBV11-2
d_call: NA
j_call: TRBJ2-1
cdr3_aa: CASSLVGGPNEQFF
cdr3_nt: TGTGCCAGCAGCTTAGTGGGGGGGCCCAATGAGCAGTTCTTC

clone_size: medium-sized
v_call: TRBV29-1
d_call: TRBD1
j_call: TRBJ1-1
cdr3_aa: CSGAGQMNTEAFF
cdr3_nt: TGCAGCGGGGCGGGACAGATGAACACTGAAGCTTTCTTT

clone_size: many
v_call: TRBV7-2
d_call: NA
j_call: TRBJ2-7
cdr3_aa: CASSLVGSAYEQYF
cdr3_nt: TGTGCCAGCAGCTTAGTCGGGAGCGCCTACGAGCAGTACTTC

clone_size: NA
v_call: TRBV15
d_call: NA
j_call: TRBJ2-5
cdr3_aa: CATSRSGTPYQETQYF
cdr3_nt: TGTGCCACCAGCAGATCCGGGACACCGTACCAAGAGACCCAGTACTTC

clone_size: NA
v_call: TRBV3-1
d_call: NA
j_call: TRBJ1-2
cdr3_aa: CASSQSGNYGYTF
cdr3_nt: TGTGCCAGCAGCCAATCTGGGAACTATGGCTACACCTTC

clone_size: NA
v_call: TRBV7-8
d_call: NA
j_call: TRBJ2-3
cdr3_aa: CASSLNRGDTQYF
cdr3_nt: TGTGCCAGCAGCTTAAATAGGGGCGATACGCAGTATTTT

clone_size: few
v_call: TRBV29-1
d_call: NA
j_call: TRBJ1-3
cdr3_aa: CSVWDTGSGNTIYF
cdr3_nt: TGCAGCGTGTGGGACACTGGCTCTGGAAACACCATATATTTT

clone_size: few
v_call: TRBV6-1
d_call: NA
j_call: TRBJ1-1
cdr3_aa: CASSDRGDPNTEAFF
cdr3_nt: TGTGCCAGCAGTGATCGGGGGGATCCGAACACTGAAGCTTTCTTT

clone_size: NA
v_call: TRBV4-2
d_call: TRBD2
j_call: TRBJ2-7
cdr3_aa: CASSQVTSGSDEQYF
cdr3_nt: TGTGCCAGCAGCCAAGTAACTAGCGGGAGTGACGAGCAGTACTTC

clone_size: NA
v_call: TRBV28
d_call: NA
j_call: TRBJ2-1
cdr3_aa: CASSLLGSEQFF
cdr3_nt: TGTGCCAGCAGTTTACTCGGGAGCGAGCAGTTCTTC

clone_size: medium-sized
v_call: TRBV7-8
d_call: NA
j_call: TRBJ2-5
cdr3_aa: CASSRGPSARRYQETQYF
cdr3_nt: TGTGCCAGCAGCCGGGGGCCTAGCGCCCGACGGTACCAAGAGACCCAGTACTTC

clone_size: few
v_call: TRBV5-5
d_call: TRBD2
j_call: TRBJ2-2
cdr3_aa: CASNYFGPGTSGAGGGELFF
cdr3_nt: TGTGCCAGCAATTACTTCGGACCGGGGACTAGCGGGGCAGGAGGCGGGGAGCTGTTTTTT

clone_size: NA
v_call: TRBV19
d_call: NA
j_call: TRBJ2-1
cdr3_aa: CASTDNYQDNEQFF
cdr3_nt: TGTGCCAGTACCGATAACTATCAAGACAATGAGCAGTTCTTC

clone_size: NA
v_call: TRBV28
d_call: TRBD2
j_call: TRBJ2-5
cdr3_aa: CASSAPWREGETQYF
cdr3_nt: TGTGCCAGCAGTGCCCCTTGGCGGGAGGGAGAGACCCAGTACTTC

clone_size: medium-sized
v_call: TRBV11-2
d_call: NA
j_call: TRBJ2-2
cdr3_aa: CASSLRANTGELFF
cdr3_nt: TGTGCCAGCAGCCTTAGAGCGAACACCGGGGAGCTGTTTTTT

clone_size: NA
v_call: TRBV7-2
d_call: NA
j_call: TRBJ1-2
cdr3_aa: CASSLAMVEPIGYTF
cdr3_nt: TGTGCCAGCAGCTTAGCGATGGTCGAGCCGATCGGCTACACCTTC

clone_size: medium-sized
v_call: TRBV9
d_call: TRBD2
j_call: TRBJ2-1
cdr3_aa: CASSPTTGLAGEGQFF
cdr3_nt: TGTGCCAGCAGCCCAACTACAGGACTAGCGGGAGAGGGGCAGTTCTTC

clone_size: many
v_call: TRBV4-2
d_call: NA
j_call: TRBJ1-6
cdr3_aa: CASSQDIGSLHF
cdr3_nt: TGTGCCAGCAGCCAAGATATAGGGTCCCTCCACTTT

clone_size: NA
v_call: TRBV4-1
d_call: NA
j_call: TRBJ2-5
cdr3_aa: CASSQGSVVVTQYF
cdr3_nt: TGCGCCAGCAGTCAAGGTAGCGTGGTGGTGACCCAGTACTTC

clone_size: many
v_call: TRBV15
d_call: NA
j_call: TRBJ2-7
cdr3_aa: CATSRDQAVVGEQYF
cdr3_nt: TGTGCCACCAGCAGAGATCAGGCAGTCGTCGGAGAGCAGTACTTC

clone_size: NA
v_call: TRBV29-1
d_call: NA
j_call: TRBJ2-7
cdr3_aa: CSVGSGAREQYF
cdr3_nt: TGCAGCGTAGGATCGGGGGCACGGGAGCAGTACTTC

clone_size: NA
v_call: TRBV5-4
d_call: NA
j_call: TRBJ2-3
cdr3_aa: CASRLFGGTDTQYF
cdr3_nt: TGTGCCAGCAGACTGTTCGGGGGCACAGATACGCAGTATTTT

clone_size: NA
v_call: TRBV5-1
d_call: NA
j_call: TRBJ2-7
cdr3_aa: CASSFTGYGQYF
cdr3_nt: TGCGCCAGCAGCTTTACCGGATACGGGCAGTACTTC

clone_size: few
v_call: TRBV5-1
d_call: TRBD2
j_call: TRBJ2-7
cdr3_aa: CASSFGSSGSYEQYF
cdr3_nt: TGCGCCAGCAGCTTCGGGTCTAGCGGGAGTTATGAGCAGTACTTC

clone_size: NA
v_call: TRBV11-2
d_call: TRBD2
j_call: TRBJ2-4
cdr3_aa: CASSFSGRGLRQSIQYF
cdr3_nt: TGTGCCAGCAGCTTTAGCGGGAGGGGGTTAAGGCAAAGCATTCAGTACTTC

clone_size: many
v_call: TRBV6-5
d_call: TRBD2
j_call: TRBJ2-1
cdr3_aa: CASSATSGIHEQFF
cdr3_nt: TGTGCCAGCAGTGCGACTAGCGGGATCCATGAGCAGTTCTTC

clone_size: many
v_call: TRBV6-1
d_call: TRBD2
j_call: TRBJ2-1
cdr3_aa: CASSGRLAGDEQFF
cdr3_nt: TGTGCCAGCAGTGGGAGACTAGCGGGAGATGAGCAGTTCTTC

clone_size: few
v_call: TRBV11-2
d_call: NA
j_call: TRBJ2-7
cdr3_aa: CASSLGLGGQYF
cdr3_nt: TGTGCCAGCAGCTTAGGCCTCGGGGGGCAGTACTTC

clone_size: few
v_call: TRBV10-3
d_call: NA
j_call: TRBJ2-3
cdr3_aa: CAISESIGRASTDTQYF
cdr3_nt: TGTGCCATCAGTGAGTCGATAGGCAGGGCTAGCACAGATACGCAGTATTTT

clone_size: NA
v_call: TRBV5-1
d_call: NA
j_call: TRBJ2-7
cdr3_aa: CASSLVGTEQYF
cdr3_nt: TGCGCCAGCAGCTTGGTTGGAACCGAGCAGTACTTC

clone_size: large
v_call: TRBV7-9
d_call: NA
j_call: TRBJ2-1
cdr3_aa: CASSRTPSSYNEQFF
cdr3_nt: TGTGCCAGCAGCCGGACTCCAAGCTCCTACAATGAGCAGTTCTTC

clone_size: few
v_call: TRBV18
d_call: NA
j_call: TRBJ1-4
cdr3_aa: CASSPRGRTNEKLFF
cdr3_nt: TGTGCCAGCTCACCACGGGGGCGCACTAATGAAAAACTGTTTTTT

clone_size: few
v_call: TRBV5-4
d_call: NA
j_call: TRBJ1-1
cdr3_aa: CASSLDQGNRAFF
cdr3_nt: TGTGCCAGCAGCTTGGACCAGGGCAACCGAGCTTTCTTT

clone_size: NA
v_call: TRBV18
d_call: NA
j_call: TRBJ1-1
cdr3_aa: CASSPMGSAEAFF
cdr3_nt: TGTGCCAGCTCACCGATGGGTTCCGCTGAAGCTTTCTTT

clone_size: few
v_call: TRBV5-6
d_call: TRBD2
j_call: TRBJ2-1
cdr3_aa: CASIKTGASGRNEQFF
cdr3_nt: TGTGCCAGCATTAAAACCGGGGCTAGCGGGCGTAATGAGCAGTTCTTC

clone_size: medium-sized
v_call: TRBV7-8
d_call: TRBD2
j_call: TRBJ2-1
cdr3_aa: CASSNPGILAYPF
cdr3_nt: TGTGCCAGCAGCAACCCCGGCATACTAGCGTACCCATTT

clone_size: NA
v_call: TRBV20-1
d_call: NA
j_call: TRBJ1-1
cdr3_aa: CSARDLWGSGTEAFF
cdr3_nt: TGCAGTGCTAGAGATCTTTGGGGCAGCGGGACTGAAGCTTTCTTT

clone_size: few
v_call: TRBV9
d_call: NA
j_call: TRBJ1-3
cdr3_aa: CASSSTGTSGNTIYF
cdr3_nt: TGTGCCAGCAGCTCGACAGGTACCTCTGGAAACACCATATATTTT

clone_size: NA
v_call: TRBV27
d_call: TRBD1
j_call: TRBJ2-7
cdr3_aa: CASSLGGTGTYEQYF
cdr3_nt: TGTGCCAGCAGTTTAGGAGGGACAGGCACCTACGAGCAGTACTTC